Reported below is one TCR beta chain. Its cognate antigen is unknown. The J segment lost 6 bases and the V segment lost 4 bases, leaving 9 bases of the junction unmatched. Germline V lookup: CDR1 SGHRS, CDR2 YFSETQ. The CDR3 loop spans 14 amino acids. These data come from a study of shared clonotypes between healthy human individuals. Here immunoSEQ multiplex PCR was the method, and the copy in TCRdb shows in-frame clones only, minus some. This table has about 1.5 million clones, around 95% appearing once. Participating donors were healthy, HIV-negative adults free of recent acute infections or vaccinations. Study observations and caveats: Relative to memory subsets, naive subsets generally showed larger estimated richness.

Sequences were obtained from naive CD4+ T cells sorted from blood. Subset denoted: CD45RA+ positively selected. This sequence joins TRBV5-1 and TRBJ2-7; 8 nucleotides agree with TRBD1. The receptor's source is a man aged 25-45 years in good health. CDR3 nucleotide sequence: TGCGCCAGCAGCCCGGGTGGGACAGGTAGCGAGCAGTACTTC. Translated, it gives CASSPGGTGSEQYF.